A selection of T cell receptor beta chains follows, all from one sample in a study of T-cell memory formation after mild COVID-19. From the 5' RACE reads, TCRdb called clonotypes with MiXCR, one entry per CDR3 protein. The table lists approximately 490,000 distinct CDR3 sequences, around 21% of them singletons, with roughly an eighth in the top ten. What was sequenced was PBMCs or a T cell subset sorted from them (not recorded which). Receptors originate from an adult woman who had mild COVID-19 (a few samples of this study predate the infection). Cell type and time point are not known. Both conserved end residues are part of each CDR3. A D gene is named only where the DNA matches it firmly. Some rows have no size entry. The others give once, few or many, or a class for an expanded clone.

d_gene | j_gene | abundance | v_gene | CDR3nt | CDR3aa
- | TRBJ2-1 | few | TRBV9 | TGTGCCAGCAGCGCGGGGGGCCTTTCCTACAATGAGCAGTTCTTC | CASSAGGLSYNEQFF
- | TRBJ2-1 | - | TRBV29-1 | TGCAGCGTTGTCGGCAGGGGGGTCTACAATGAGCAGTTCTTC | CSVVGRGVYNEQFF
TRBD1 | TRBJ1-5 | - | TRBV7-9 | TGTGCCAGCAGCTTAGAAGGGACAGGGAGCAATCAGCCCCAGCATTTT | CASSLEGTGSNQPQHF
- | TRBJ1-1 | few | TRBV5-1 | TGCGCCAGCAGCTCCCAGGAGGGATGGACTGAAGCTTTCTTT | CASSSQEGWTEAFF
- | TRBJ2-7 | few | TRBV10-3 | TGTGCCATCAGTGTCGGGACCTACGAGCAGTACTTC | CAISVGTYEQYF
- | TRBJ1-5 | - | TRBV12-3/TRBV12-4 | TGTGCCTCTACGACCCGCCTAGGACAGCCCCAGCATTTT | CASTTRLGQPQHF
- | TRBJ1-2 | - | TRBV2 | TGTGCCAGCAGTGATGGCCCGCGGGTTGGCTACACCTTC | CASSDGPRVGYTF
- | TRBJ1-1 | few | TRBV19 | TGTGCCAGTACCCGCGACAGGTCGAACACTGAAGCTTTCTTT | CASTRDRSNTEAFF
TRBD2 | TRBJ2-1 | few | TRBV7-2 | TGTGCCAGCACCCTACAGTGGGGGGGCTACAATGAGCAGTTCTTC | CASTLQWGGYNEQFF
- | TRBJ1-1 | - | TRBV30 | TGTGCCTGGAGCGGACAGTGGGACACTGAAGCTTTCTTT | CAWSGQWDTEAFF
- | TRBJ2-6 | - | TRBV9 | TGTGCCAGCAGCGGAGGACAAGCGGTGCCTGGGGCCAACGTCCTGACTTTC | CASSGGQAVPGANVLTF
TRBD2 | TRBJ2-2 | many | TRBV29-1 | TGCAGCGCCTTGGAGCGGGGTAACACCGGGGAGCTGTTTTTT | CSALERGNTGELFF
- | TRBJ2-7 | few | TRBV20-1 | TGCAGTGCTAGAGATCGTTTCTCCTACGAGCAGTACTTC | CSARDRFSYEQYF
- | TRBJ2-1 | - | TRBV3-1 | TGTGCCAGCAGTCCCACGAGGGGGGGTTGGCAGTTCTTC | CASSPTRGGWQFF
- | TRBJ1-1 | few | TRBV7-9 | TGTGCCAGCAGGGAGGTTTGGGGCACTGAAGCTTTCTTT | CASREVWGTEAFF
- | TRBJ2-3 | few | TRBV9 | TGTGCCAGCAGCGTGAGTGACCCAGATACGCAGTATTTT | CASSVSDPDTQYF
TRBD1 | TRBJ1-1 | - | TRBV24-1 | TGTGCCACCAGTGATTCGACAGGGGGGCGCACTGAAGCTTTCTTT | CATSDSTGGRTEAFF
TRBD2 | TRBJ2-1 | few | TRBV7-8 | TGTGCCAGCAGCCCATGGGGGGGGTTAGGCCACAATGAGCAGTTCTTC | CASSPWGGLGHNEQFF
- | TRBJ1-5 | - | TRBV6-5 | TGTGCCAGCAGTTACGGATCGGACCAGCCCCAGCATTTT | CASSYGSDQPQHF